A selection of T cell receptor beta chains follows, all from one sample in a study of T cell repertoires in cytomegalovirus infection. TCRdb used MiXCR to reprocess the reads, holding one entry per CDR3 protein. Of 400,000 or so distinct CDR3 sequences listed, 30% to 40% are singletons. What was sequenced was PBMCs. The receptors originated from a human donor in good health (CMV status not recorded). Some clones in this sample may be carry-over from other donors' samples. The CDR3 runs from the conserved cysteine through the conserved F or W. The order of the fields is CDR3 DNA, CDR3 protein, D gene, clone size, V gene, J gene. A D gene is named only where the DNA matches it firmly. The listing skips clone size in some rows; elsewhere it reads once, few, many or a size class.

DNA: TGTGCCAGCAGCTCACCCGGTCGAGGGTACAATGAGCAGTTCTTC; CDR3: CASSSPGRGYNEQFF; D: -; size: few; V: TRBV7-6; J: TRBJ2-1
DNA: TGTGCCAGCAGCTTGGACTGGACCTACGAGCAGTACTTC; CDR3: CASSLDWTYEQYF; D: -; size: few; V: TRBV11-2; J: TRBJ2-7
DNA: TGTGCCAGCAGCCGAACTGATCAACGTTCACCCCTCCACTTT; CDR3: CASSRTDQRSPLHF; D: -; size: -; V: TRBV7-9; J: TRBJ1-6
DNA: TGTGCCAGCGGCGCGAGGGGGGGTAAGGTTGAGCAGTTCTTC; CDR3: CASGARGGKVEQFF; D: -; size: -; V: TRBV6-2/TRBV6-3; J: TRBJ2-1
DNA: TGTGCCAGCAGTCCGCAGGGAGTTTATAATTCACCCCTCCACTTT; CDR3: CASSPQGVYNSPLHF; D: -; size: many; V: TRBV6-1; J: TRBJ1-6
DNA: TGTGCCAGCAGCGCGGAGTTGACAGGAGGGACAGATACGCAGTATTTT; CDR3: CASSAELTGGTDTQYF; D: -; size: -; V: TRBV3-1; J: TRBJ2-3
DNA: TGTGCCAGCAGCTTGGGTGGGACAGGGACTGGAAACACCATATATTTT; CDR3: CASSLGGTGTGNTIYF; D: TRBD1; size: many; V: TRBV7-6; J: TRBJ1-3
DNA: TGTGCCAGCAGGGAGGACAGGATGTCTGCCGGGGAGCTGTTTTTT; CDR3: CASREDRMSAGELFF; D: TRBD1; size: few; V: TRBV12-3/TRBV12-4; J: TRBJ2-2
DNA: TGCAGTGCTAGCGGGGAAACCTACAATGAGCAGTTCTTC; CDR3: CSASGETYNEQFF; D: -; size: -; V: TRBV20-1; J: TRBJ2-1
DNA: TGTGCCATCAGTGAGAATGCGGGGAACACTGAAGCTTTCTTT; CDR3: CAISENAGNTEAFF; D: -; size: -; V: TRBV10-3; J: TRBJ1-1
DNA: TGTGCCAGCAGTTTAGGCTTAAGACAGAGAGCTAACTATGGCTACACCTTC; CDR3: CASSLGLRQRANYGYTF; D: -; size: many; V: TRBV12-3/TRBV12-4; J: TRBJ1-2
DNA: TGTGCCAGCAGTGGGGCGGGACTAGAGACAGATACGCAGTATTTT; CDR3: CASSGAGLETDTQYF; D: TRBD2; size: many; V: TRBV28; J: TRBJ2-3
DNA: TGTGCCAGCAGCCTCAACAGGGGGCCGGGGCGTCAGCCCCAGCATTTT; CDR3: CASSLNRGPGRQPQHF; D: TRBD1; size: -; V: TRBV12-3/TRBV12-4; J: TRBJ1-5
DNA: TGTGCCAGCAGCTTCGGACAGGGGGGTAATTCACCCCTCCACTTT; CDR3: CASSFGQGGNSPLHF; D: TRBD1; size: -; V: TRBV5-4; J: TRBJ1-6
DNA: TGTGCCAGCCTTCCCAGCGGGACAGATACGCAGTATTTT; CDR3: CASLPSGTDTQYF; D: -; size: -; V: TRBV6-2/TRBV6-3; J: TRBJ2-3
DNA: TGTGCCAGCAGCCGGGACAGGGTCAGCGAAAAACTGTTTTTT; CDR3: CASSRDRVSEKLFF; D: TRBD1; size: few; V: TRBV12-3/TRBV12-4; J: TRBJ1-4